What follows are 10 T cell receptor beta chains derived from one specimen sequenced in a study of early T cells in non-severe SARS-CoV-2 infection. MiXCR, applied by TCRdb to the 5' RACE reads, yields one record per CDR3 protein. Here the sample spans tens of thousands of distinct CDR3 sequences, about 15% being singletons. The source was whole blood, collected at baseline. The receptors were sampled from an adult who was a healthcare worker with PCR-confirmed SARS-CoV-2 infection or an uninfected control (not recorded which).

This clonotype was counted only a few times. V usage is TRBV24-1 and J usage is TRBJ2-3; D ambiguous. The germline CDR1 and CDR2 sequences are KGHDR and SFDVKD. The CDR3 totals 14 residues. V was pared by 7 bases and J by 1 base, with 11 bases between. The CDR3 loop reads CATSGEKGTDTQYF. In DNA form, the CDR3 reads TGTGCCACCAGCGGAGAGAAGGGCACAGATACGCAGTATTTT.

V gene TRBV13 combines with J gene TRBJ2-7; 9 bases match TRBD1. The CDR3 length is 15 residues. The J segment lost 6 bases and the V segment lost 7 bases, leaving 13 bases of the junction unmatched. The germline V gene encodes CDR1 PRHDT and CDR2 FYEKMQ (reference sequence). CDR3 sequence: CASTPGGTGTPEQYF. CDR3 bases: TGTGCCAGCACCCCAGGTGGGACAGGGACGCCCGAGCAGTACTTC.

The chain employs TRBV28 and TRBJ2-5; 10 bases are a match to TRBD2. The CDR3 is 15 residues long. Trimming at V came to 5 bases and at J to 1 base, leaving 4 bases not matched to a gene. CDR1 is MDHEN and CDR2 is SYDVKM in the germline V gene. CDR3 sequence: CASSPGLARQETQYF. The CDR3 bases are TGTGCCAGCAGTCCGGGACTAGCGCGCCAAGAGACCCAGTACTTC.

The chain combines TRBV11-2 with TRBJ2-1; maybe TRBD1 (8 bases). CDR3 length: 15 amino acids. The V gene lost 5 bases and the J gene lost 2 bases, with 13 bases spanning the gap. Germline V CDR1 and CDR2: SGHAT, FQNNGV. CDR3 coding DNA: TGTGCCAGCAGCCCTACAGGGGGGGCCTACAATGAGCAGTTCTTC. Translation gives CASSPTGGAYNEQFF. Full variable domain (rest looked up from reference TRBV11-2 and TRBJ2-1): EAGVAQSPRYKIIEKRQSVAFWCNPISGHATLYWYQQILGQGPKLLIQFQNNGVVDDSQLPKDRFSAERLKGVDSTLKIQPAKLEDSAVYLCASSPTGGAYNEQFFGPGTRLTVL.

The genes are TRBV3-1 and TRBJ2-1; 10 positions agree with TRBD1. After removal of 6 bases from V and 7 bases from J, the junction contained 9 bases not matched to a gene. Germline lookup yields CDR1 LGHDT and CDR2 YNNKEL (reference sequence). The CDR3 extends over 15 amino acids. CDR3 sequence: CASRRWDRGLNEQFF. The CDR3 nucleotides read TGTGCCAGCAGACGTTGGGACAGGGGTTTAAATGAGCAGTTCTTC.

This clonotype has only a few counts. The rearrangement joins TRBV4-1 to TRBJ1-4, with D hard to call. The CDR3 covers 17 residues. Germline CDR1 and CDR2: MGHRA and YSYEKL. The V and J ends lost 1 base and 0 bases respectively, with 12 bases between them. For the CDR3, the DNA is TGCGCCAGCAGCCAAGGCGTTACTACCGCAACTAATGAAAAACTGTTTTTT. As protein: CASSQGVTTATNEKLFF.

There are a few counts of this clonotype. The chain combines TRBV6-5 with TRBJ1-1; TRBD1 is a possible D gene (6 bases). This CDR3 contains 14 residues. V dropped 2 bases and J dropped 4 bases, with 11 bases sitting between them. Germline assignment: CDR1 MNHEY and CDR2 SVGAGI. Written as DNA, the CDR3 is TGTGCCAGCAGTTACGTGGACAGTAGCACTGAAGCTTTCTTT. Its protein product is CASSYVDSSTEAFF.

This clonotype was seen ten or more times. V and J are TRBV12-3 or TRBV12-4 and TRBJ2-2; 9 nucleotides match TRBD2. The V gene end was trimmed by 3 bases and the J gene end by 6 bases; junction bases not matched to a gene: 8. The CDR3 length is 16 residues. The CDR3 DNA sequence: TGTGCCAGCAGTTTCGGGATTAGCGGGAGACCCGGGGAGCTGTTTTTT. It specifies CASSFGISGRPGELFF.

This clonotype was counted at least ten times. The rearrangement uses TRBV28 and TRBJ2-3; D gene unclear. Trimming took 6 bases from V and 4 from J, leaving 8 bases between them. CDR3 length: 12 amino acids. Germline V CDR1 and CDR2: MDHEN, SYDVKM. CDR3 sequence reads: CASSYVADTQYF. The DNA for the CDR3 is TGTGCCAGCAGCTACGTTGCAGATACGCAGTATTTT.

The V gene is TRBV20-1, the J gene TRBJ1-1; D ambiguous. CDR3 size: 14 residues. The ends were cut back, 2 bases at V and 1 base at J, with 11 bases in the middle. The germline CDR1 and CDR2 sequences are DFQATT and SNEGSKA (reference sequence). CDR3 sequence reads: CSARRAAPNTEAFF. For the CDR3, the DNA is TGCAGTGCTAGACGGGCAGCGCCGAACACTGAAGCTTTCTTT.